A selection of T cell receptor beta chains follows, all from one sample in a study of early T cells in non-severe SARS-CoV-2 infection. TCRdb re-called the 5' RACE reads with MiXCR, one entry per CDR3 protein. The repertoire consists of about 68,000 distinct CDR3 sequences, with over 9% occurring once and the leading ten covering about 1.7%. The specimen sequenced was whole blood. These receptors originate from an adult who was a healthcare worker with PCR-confirmed SARS-CoV-2 infection or an uninfected control (not recorded which). The CDR3 runs from the conserved cysteine through the conserved F or W. Each record gives: D gene, V gene, CDR3 protein. The D gene is left open where the match is weak.

D gene: TRBD1; V gene: TRBV6-4; CDR3 protein: CASSPTGTGGNEQFF
D gene: NA; V gene: TRBV29-1; CDR3 protein: CSVPPTRTGSMNTEAFF
D gene: NA; V gene: TRBV24-1; CDR3 protein: CATSDTGTTVSNSPLHF
D gene: NA; V gene: TRBV5-6; CDR3 protein: CASSLDLNTEAFF
D gene: TRBD2; V gene: TRBV28; CDR3 protein: CASSSASGGRGEQYF
D gene: NA; V gene: TRBV12-3/TRBV12-4; CDR3 protein: CASSLGQGYGYTF
D gene: NA; V gene: TRBV11-2; CDR3 protein: CASSPRGTNTGELFF
D gene: TRBD1; V gene: TRBV5-5; CDR3 protein: CASGVDRGPHYEQYF
D gene: NA; V gene: TRBV7-2; CDR3 protein: CASSLGINMNTEAFF
D gene: NA; V gene: TRBV7-6; CDR3 protein: CASSSLQGKNTDTQYF
D gene: NA; V gene: TRBV7-9; CDR3 protein: CALRGKGYGYTF
D gene: TRBD1; V gene: TRBV6-5; CDR3 protein: CATWDSRIGSYEQYF
D gene: NA; V gene: TRBV12-3/TRBV12-4; CDR3 protein: CASAALEGGDEKLFF
D gene: TRBD1; V gene: TRBV7-2; CDR3 protein: CASSLTGQGGNQPQHF
D gene: NA; V gene: TRBV20-1; CDR3 protein: CSARTVQETQYF
D gene: NA; V gene: TRBV20-1; CDR3 protein: CSASFLSGKETQYF
D gene: NA; V gene: TRBV4-3; CDR3 protein: CASSYGHHLPSYEQYF
D gene: NA; V gene: TRBV6-2/TRBV6-3; CDR3 protein: CASGTTPGAKNIQYF
D gene: TRBD1; V gene: TRBV2; CDR3 protein: CASTLGQGDQPQHF
D gene: NA; V gene: TRBV7-2; CDR3 protein: CASSAVQDEQFF
D gene: TRBD2; V gene: TRBV24-1; CDR3 protein: CATSAGGASTDTQYF
D gene: NA; V gene: TRBV18; CDR3 protein: CASSPPRVDQLFF
D gene: NA; V gene: TRBV7-9; CDR3 protein: CASSWSSYEQYF
D gene: TRBD1; V gene: TRBV5-1; CDR3 protein: CASSKSTTGTGDEQYF
D gene: NA; V gene: TRBV28; CDR3 protein: CASSFPGHGNSPLHF
D gene: NA; V gene: TRBV20-1; CDR3 protein: CSASPRGASEAFF
D gene: NA; V gene: TRBV20-1; CDR3 protein: CSANGGPGNNEQFF
D gene: NA; V gene: TRBV20-1; CDR3 protein: CSAKRPGATNEKLFF
D gene: TRBD2; V gene: TRBV3-1; CDR3 protein: CASRHSGDRYEQYF
D gene: TRBD2; V gene: TRBV3-1; CDR3 protein: CASSQGLAGGNEQFF
D gene: TRBD1; V gene: TRBV30; CDR3 protein: CAWSAGQVQETQYF
D gene: TRBD2; V gene: TRBV11-2; CDR3 protein: CASGPGLVGIQYF
D gene: TRBD2; V gene: TRBV2; CDR3 protein: CASSEVLAGVYNEQFF
D gene: NA; V gene: TRBV6-5; CDR3 protein: CASSYAAVNTEAFF
D gene: NA; V gene: TRBV12-5; CDR3 protein: CASGLATVRGDTQYF
D gene: NA; V gene: TRBV12-3/TRBV12-4; CDR3 protein: CASSSRGASWIEQFF
D gene: TRBD2; V gene: TRBV4-2; CDR3 protein: CASSVRTSGGMETQYF
D gene: TRBD2; V gene: TRBV2; CDR3 protein: CASSPRGSEQYF
D gene: NA; V gene: TRBV12-3/TRBV12-4; CDR3 protein: CASSFGGASYEQYF
D gene: NA; V gene: TRBV7-8; CDR3 protein: CASSLLRSNIQYF
D gene: NA; V gene: TRBV3-1; CDR3 protein: CASSQGGRLMSSYNSPLHF
D gene: NA; V gene: TRBV6-6; CDR3 protein: CASSPTPGQGNTDTQYF
D gene: NA; V gene: TRBV7-8; CDR3 protein: CASSLLGRGELFF
D gene: NA; V gene: TRBV24-1; CDR3 protein: CATSDSRTATGELFF
D gene: NA; V gene: TRBV20-1; CDR3 protein: CSASQGGMNEQYF
D gene: TRBD2; V gene: TRBV14; CDR3 protein: CASSPRLARETQYF
D gene: TRBD2; V gene: TRBV19; CDR3 protein: CASSMGTSGNEQYF
D gene: TRBD1; V gene: TRBV29-1; CDR3 protein: CSGGTAYGYTF
D gene: TRBD1; V gene: TRBV6-5; CDR3 protein: CASSYRTGPYYEQYF
D gene: TRBD2; V gene: TRBV7-6; CDR3 protein: CASSIRLAGGTDTQYF
D gene: NA; V gene: TRBV15; CDR3 protein: CATSRDREGGGTGELFF
D gene: TRBD1; V gene: TRBV5-4; CDR3 protein: CASSLTGAGELFF
D gene: TRBD1; V gene: TRBV10-3; CDR3 protein: CARDRALNQPQHF
D gene: NA; V gene: TRBV9; CDR3 protein: CASSPGPAPYNEQFF